This is a list of T cell receptor beta chains from one sample in a study of early T cells in non-severe SARS-CoV-2 infection. Via MiXCR, TCRdb re-called the 5' RACE reads, giving one row per CDR3 protein. The data contain about 29,000 distinct CDR3 sequences, 4.4% of them singletons. The sequencing sample was made of whole blood. Receptor source: an adult who was a healthcare worker with PCR-confirmed SARS-CoV-2 infection or an uninfected control (not recorded which). Both conserved end residues are part of each CDR3. Each record gives: J gene, V gene, clone size, D gene, CDR3 DNA, CDR3 protein. D genes are given only for firm matches. Clone size appears in some rows only: once, few, many, or a class for an expanded clone.

TRBJ2-2,TRBV10-3,many,.,TGTGCCATCAGCGGGACCGCGAACACCGGGGAGCTGTTTTTT,CAISGTANTGELFF
TRBJ2-7,TRBV7-9,many,TRBD1,TGTGCCAGCAGCTTAGGACAGGGAGCCTACGAGCAGTACTTC,CASSLGQGAYEQYF
TRBJ1-2,TRBV20-1,many,TRBD1,TGCAGTGCGATCCTGGACAGGGTCAACTATGGCTACACCTTC,CSAILDRVNYGYTF
TRBJ2-3,TRBV5-1,many,.,TGCGCCTCCAGCTGGAGGGACGGCGCAGATACGCAGTATTTT,CASSWRDGADTQYF
TRBJ2-2,TRBV14,.,TRBD2,TGTGCCAGCAGCCAACGTCTAGCGGCCGTCACCGGGGAGCTGTTTTTT,CASSQRLAAVTGELFF
TRBJ1-4,TRBV29-1,many,.,TGCAGCGTTGGGAAACAGAATAATGAAAAACTGTTTTTT,CSVGKQNNEKLFF
TRBJ2-1,TRBV20-1,many,.,TGCAGTGCTAGTATGGTGGGAGGAAATGAGCAGTTCTTC,CSASMVGGNEQFF
TRBJ2-2,TRBV7-2,few,.,TGTGCCAGCAGGACGGGGACGGCGAACACCGGGGAGCTGTTTTTT,CASRTGTANTGELFF
TRBJ2-6,TRBV27,many,.,TGTGCCAGCGGTCAGACAGGTCCTCACTCTGGGGCCAACGTCCTGACTTTC,CASGQTGPHSGANVLTF
TRBJ2-6,TRBV7-8,.,.,TGTGCCAGCAGCTTTATAAGCTCTGGGGCCAACGTCCTGACTTTC,CASSFISSGANVLTF
TRBJ2-1,TRBV7-2,.,TRBD1,TGTGCCAGCAGCACCCGACAGGGCTTCAATGAGCAGTTCTTC,CASSTRQGFNEQFF
TRBJ2-1,TRBV7-6,many,TRBD2,TGTGCCAGCAGCCAAGCCGGACTAGCGGGAGGGCCTGGGAATGAGCAGTTCTTC,CASSQAGLAGGPGNEQFF
TRBJ1-2,TRBV7-8,many,TRBD1,TGTGCCAGCAGTTTGAGACAGGGGGCAGGCTACACCTTC,CASSLRQGAGYTF
TRBJ2-7,TRBV7-2,many,.,TGTGCCAGCAGCTTAGGACTATCTTTTGGGGTGGGCGAGCAGTACTTC,CASSLGLSFGVGEQYF
TRBJ1-2,TRBV12-5,.,.,TGTGCTAGTGGTTTGGTACTTAGTGGCTACACCTTC,CASGLVLSGYTF
TRBJ2-7,TRBV28,.,.,TGTGCCAGCAGTTCAAACCTTCTGGGGCGGTACTACGAGCAGTACTTC,CASSSNLLGRYYEQYF
TRBJ2-1,TRBV11-2,many,TRBD2,TGTGCCAGCAGCTTAGTGCCAGCGGGAGGGTACTCCTACAATGAGCAGTTCTTC,CASSLVPAGGYSYNEQFF
TRBJ2-2,TRBV7-9,few,.,TGTGCCAGCAGCTCCACAGATGTCACCGGGGAGCTGTTTTTT,CASSSTDVTGELFF
TRBJ1-2,TRBV18,many,.,TGTGCCAGCTCACCACTAGCCCGACAGAGAGATAACTATGGCTACACCTTC,CASSPLARQRDNYGYTF
TRBJ2-6,TRBV25-1,few,.,TGTGCCAGCAGCGGGATCCCAAGTAACTCTGGGGCCAACGTCCTGACTTTC,CASSGIPSNSGANVLTF
TRBJ2-7,TRBV7-8,many,.,TGTGCCAGCAAAGAACAGGGTCAGAGCTCCTACGAGCAGTACTTC,CASKEQGQSSYEQYF
TRBJ2-2,TRBV2,many,TRBD2,TGTGCCAGCAGTGTTACCGGGACTAGCACCGGGGAGCTGTTTTTT,CASSVTGTSTGELFF